The source of this TCR beta chain is a study of regulatory and conventional T cells in RAG deficiency. V lost 7 bases and J lost 1; bases outside the gene matches: 8. CDR1 and CDR2 (germline): SGHAT, FQDESV (reference sequence). This CDR3 region has 16 residues. Genomic DNA came from blood conventional CD4+ T cells gated CD25-low CD127-high. Measured with immunoSEQ multiplex PCR; TCRdb has only the in-frame clones, and not every one. The repertoire holds roughly 28,000 clones, with about 96% as singletons. This sample was shared with a second study, whose subject was regulatory T cells. This second report adds: The primer mix had 52 TRBV and 13 TRBJ primers.

This TCR was sampled from a human donor in good health. The chain is built from TRBV11-1 and TRBJ1-1, with 11 bases identical to TRBD1. Sequenced input: CD25- CD4+ T cells sorted from blood. The CDR3 protein is CASIARGTGGNTEAFF. The DNA for the CDR3 is TGTGCCAGCATCGCGCGGGGGACAGGGGGGAACACTGAAGCTTTCTTT.